This T cell receptor (beta chain) was sequenced for a study of blood T cells in healthy people across ages. Extraction yielded at least 6 micrograms of total RNA per sample. The use of a sample-barcoded 5' primer and a J-beta primer mix characterized a second PCR of 7 to 11 cycles. TCRdb recomputed calls from the 5' RACE reads with MiXCR, one row per CDR3 protein. The repertoire includes about a million distinct CDR3 sequences, approximately 50% of them detected once, and 20% to 25% sits in the top ten. Germline V gene sequence: CDR1 SGHDN, CDR2 FVKESK. CDR3 length: 15 amino acids. V was clipped by 2 bases and J by 4 bases; unmatched bases: 8.

The specimen sequenced was blood. This receptor was obtained from a woman aged 55-69 years in good health. The J gene is TRBJ2-7, the V gene TRBV14; 7 positions match TRBD1. This chain's CDR3 is CASSQKTGTAYEQYF. The CDR3 region has the DNA TGTGCCAGCAGCCAAAAAACCGGGACAGCATACGAGCAGTACTTC.